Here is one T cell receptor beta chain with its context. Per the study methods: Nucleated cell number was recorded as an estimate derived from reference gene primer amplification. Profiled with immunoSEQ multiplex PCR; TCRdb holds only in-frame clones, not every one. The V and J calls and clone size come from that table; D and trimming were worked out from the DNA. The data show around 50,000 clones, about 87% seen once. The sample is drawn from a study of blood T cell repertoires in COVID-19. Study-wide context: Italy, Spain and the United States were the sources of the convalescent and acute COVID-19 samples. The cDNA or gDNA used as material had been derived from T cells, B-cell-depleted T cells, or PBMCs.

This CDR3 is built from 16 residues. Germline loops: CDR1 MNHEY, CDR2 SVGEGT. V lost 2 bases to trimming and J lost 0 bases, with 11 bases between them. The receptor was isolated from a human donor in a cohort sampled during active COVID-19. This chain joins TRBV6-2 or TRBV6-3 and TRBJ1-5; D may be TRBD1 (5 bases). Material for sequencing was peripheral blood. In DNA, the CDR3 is TGTGCCAGCAGTTACCTGGAGGGGACTAGCAATCAGCCCCAGCATTTT. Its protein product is CASSYLEGTSNQPQHF.